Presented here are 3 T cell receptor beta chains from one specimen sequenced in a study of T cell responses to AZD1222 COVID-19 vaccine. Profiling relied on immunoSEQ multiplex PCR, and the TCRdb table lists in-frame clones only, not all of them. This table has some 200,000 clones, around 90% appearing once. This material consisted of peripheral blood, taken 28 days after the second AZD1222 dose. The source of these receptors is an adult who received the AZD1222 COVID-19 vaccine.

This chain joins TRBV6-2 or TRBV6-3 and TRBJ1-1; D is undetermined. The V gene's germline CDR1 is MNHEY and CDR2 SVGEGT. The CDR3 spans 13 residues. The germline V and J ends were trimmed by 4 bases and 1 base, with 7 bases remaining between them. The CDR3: CASSWAGNTEAFF. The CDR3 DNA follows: TGTGCCAGCAGTTGGGCCGGGAACACTGAAGCTTTCTTT.

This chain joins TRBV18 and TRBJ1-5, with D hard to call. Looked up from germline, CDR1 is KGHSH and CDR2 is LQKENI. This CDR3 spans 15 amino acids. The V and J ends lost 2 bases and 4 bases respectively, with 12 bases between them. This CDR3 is CASSPGQASNQPQHF. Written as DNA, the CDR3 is TGTGCCAGCTCACCAGGTCAGGCTTCTAATCAGCCCCAGCATTTT.

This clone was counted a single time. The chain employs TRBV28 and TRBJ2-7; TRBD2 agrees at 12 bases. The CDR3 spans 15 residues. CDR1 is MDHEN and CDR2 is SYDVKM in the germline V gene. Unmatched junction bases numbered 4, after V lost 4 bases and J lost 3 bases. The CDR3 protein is CASSSGLAGNYEQYF. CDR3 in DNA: TGTGCCAGCAGTTCTGGACTAGCGGGAAACTACGAGCAGTACTTC.